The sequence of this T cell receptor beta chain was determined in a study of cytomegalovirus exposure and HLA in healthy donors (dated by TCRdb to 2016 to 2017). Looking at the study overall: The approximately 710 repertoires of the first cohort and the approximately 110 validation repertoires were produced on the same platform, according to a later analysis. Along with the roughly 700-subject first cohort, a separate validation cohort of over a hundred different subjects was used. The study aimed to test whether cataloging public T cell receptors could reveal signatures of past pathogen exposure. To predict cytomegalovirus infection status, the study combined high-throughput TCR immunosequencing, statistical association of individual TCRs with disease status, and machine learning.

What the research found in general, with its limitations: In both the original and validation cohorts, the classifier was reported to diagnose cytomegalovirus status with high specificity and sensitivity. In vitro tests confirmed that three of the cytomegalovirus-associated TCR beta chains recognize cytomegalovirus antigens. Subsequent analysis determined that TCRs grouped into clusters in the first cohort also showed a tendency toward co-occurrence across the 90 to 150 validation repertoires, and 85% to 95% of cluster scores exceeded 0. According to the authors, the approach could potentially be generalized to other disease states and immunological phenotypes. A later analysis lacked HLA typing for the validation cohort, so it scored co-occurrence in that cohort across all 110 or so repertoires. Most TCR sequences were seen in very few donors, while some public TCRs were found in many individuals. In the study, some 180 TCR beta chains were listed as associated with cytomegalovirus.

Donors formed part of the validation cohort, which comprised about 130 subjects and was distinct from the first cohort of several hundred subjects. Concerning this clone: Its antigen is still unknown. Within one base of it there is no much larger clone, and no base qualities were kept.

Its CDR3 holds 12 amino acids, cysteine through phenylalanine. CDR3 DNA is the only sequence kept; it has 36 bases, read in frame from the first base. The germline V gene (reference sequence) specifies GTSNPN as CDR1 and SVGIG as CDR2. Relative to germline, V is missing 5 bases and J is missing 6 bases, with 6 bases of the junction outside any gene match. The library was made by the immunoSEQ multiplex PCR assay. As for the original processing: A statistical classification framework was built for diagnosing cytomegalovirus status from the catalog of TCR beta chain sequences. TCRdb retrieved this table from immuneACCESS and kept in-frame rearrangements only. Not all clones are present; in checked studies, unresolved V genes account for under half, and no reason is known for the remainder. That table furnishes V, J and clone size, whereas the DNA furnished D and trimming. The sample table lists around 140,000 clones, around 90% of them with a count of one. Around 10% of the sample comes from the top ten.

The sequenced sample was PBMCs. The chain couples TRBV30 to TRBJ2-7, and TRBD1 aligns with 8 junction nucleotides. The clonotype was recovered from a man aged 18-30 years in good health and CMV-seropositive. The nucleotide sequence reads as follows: TGTGCCTGGGATTCAGGGGGCTTCGAGCAGTACTTC. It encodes CAWDSGGFEQYF.